This paragraph covers one T cell receptor beta chain sequence. Between the trimmed V and J ends, which lost 2 bases and 7 bases, there was a span of 14 bases. Germline CDR1 is WSHSY and CDR2 is SAAADI. This CDR3 spans 15 amino acids. The record originates from a study of T cell responses to AZD1222 COVID-19 vaccine. TCRdb's table, derived via immunoSEQ multiplex PCR, lists solely in-frame clones and lacks some. Among more than 110,000 clones listed, under 95% were seen once. This receptor was taken from an adult in good health. The chain uses TRBV10-2 and TRBJ1-4, with no clear D. This sample comprised peripheral blood, obtained on day 0 of AZD1222 vaccination. The CDR3 DNA follows: TGCGCCAGCAGTGAGGTAGAGGGATGGAGTGAAAAACTGTTTTTT. Translation gives CASSEVEGWSEKLFF.